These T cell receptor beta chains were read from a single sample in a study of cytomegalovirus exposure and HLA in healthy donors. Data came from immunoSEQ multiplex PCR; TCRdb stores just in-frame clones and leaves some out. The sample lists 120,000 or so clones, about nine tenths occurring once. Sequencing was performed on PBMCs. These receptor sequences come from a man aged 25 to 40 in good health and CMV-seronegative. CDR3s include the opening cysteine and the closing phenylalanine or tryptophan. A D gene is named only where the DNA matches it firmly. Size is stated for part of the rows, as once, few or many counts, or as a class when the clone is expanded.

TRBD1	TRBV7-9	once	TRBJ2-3	TGTGCCGGGGACGGGACAGGGGACCCAGATACGCAGTATTTT	CAGDGTGDPDTQYF
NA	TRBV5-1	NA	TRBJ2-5	TGCGCCAGCAGCATCGACCAGGTTGGTGGGACCCAGTACTTC	CASSIDQVGGTQYF
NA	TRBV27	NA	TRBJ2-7	TGTGCCAGCAGTGCCCACCTACCCAAAGCACGAGGAGGCTACGAGCAGTACTTC	CASSAHLPKARGGYEQYF
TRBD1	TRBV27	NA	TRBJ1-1	TGTGCCAGCAGAATGACAGGGATGAACACTGAAGCTTTCTTT	CASRMTGMNTEAFF
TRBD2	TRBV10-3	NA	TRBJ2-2	TGTGCCATCAGTGCCCAAGCGGGAGTTAACACCGGGGAGCTGTTTTTT	CAISAQAGVNTGELFF
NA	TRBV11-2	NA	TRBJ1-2	TGTGCCAGCAGCTTAGGGGGGGTTAATGGCTACACCTTC	CASSLGGVNGYTF
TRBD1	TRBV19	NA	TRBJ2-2	TGTGCCTCCAGGGGGACAGGGGGAACCGGGGAGCTGTTTTTT	CASRGTGGTGELFF
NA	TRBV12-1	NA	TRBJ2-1	TGTGCCAGCAGCGGGTGGGGACTAGCGGGAGAAGTATCCTACAATGAGCAGTTCTTC	CASSGWGLAGEVSYNEQFF
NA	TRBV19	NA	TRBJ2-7	TGTGCCAGTAGTATGGATCTCGGAACTAGTCCCTACGAGCAGTACTTC	CASSMDLGTSPYEQYF
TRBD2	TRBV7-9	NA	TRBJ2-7	TGTGCCAGCAGCTCCGTACTAGCGGGAGGGCTGTACGAGCAGTACTTC	CASSSVLAGGLYEQYF
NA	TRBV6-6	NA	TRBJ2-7	TGTGCCAGCCAAACTGAACTGAGCTCCTACGAGCAGTACTTC	CASQTELSSYEQYF
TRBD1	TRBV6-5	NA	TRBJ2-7	TGTGCCAGCAGCAGGACAGGGGACGAGCAGTACTTC	CASSRTGDEQYF
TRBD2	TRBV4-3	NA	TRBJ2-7	TGCGCCAGCAGCCAAAACTCGCGGGAGGGGGCCTACGAGCAGTACTTC	CASSQNSREGAYEQYF
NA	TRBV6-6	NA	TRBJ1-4	TGTGCCAGCAGCGACGGACAGAATAATGAAAAACTGTTTTTT	CASSDGQNNEKLFF
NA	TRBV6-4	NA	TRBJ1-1	TGTGCCAGCAGTGCGACCGGGTACACTGAAGCTTTCTTT	CASSATGYTEAFF
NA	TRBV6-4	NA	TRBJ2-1	TGTGCCAGCAGTGAACGAGGATCCGGGAGTGAGCAGTTCTTC	CASSERGSGSEQFF
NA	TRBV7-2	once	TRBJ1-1	TGTGCCAGCAGCTTACGAGGGCAGCTTGAAGCTTTCTTT	CASSLRGQLEAFF
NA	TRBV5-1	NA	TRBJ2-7	TGCGCCAGCAGCTACCGGGACAAAGCCCACGAGCAGTACTTC	CASSYRDKAHEQYF
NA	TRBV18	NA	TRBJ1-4	TGTGCCAGCTCACGGAGTCGACCGTCAACTAATGAAAAACTGTTTTTT	CASSRSRPSTNEKLFF
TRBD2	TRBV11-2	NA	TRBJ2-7	TGTGCCAGCAGCTTAGGGAGCGGGCTAGCGGGAAGGGAGCAGTACTTC	CASSLGSGLAGREQYF
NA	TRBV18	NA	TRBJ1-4	TGTGCCAGCTCGCTGGGGGGTCGGGAAAAACTGTTTTTT	CASSLGGREKLFF
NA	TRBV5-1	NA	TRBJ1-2	TGCGCCAGCAGCTTCCGAACTCTGGGGGCAGGAGGCTACACCTTC	CASSFRTLGAGGYTF
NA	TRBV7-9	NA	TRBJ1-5	TGTGCCAGCAGCTTAGTAGCGGCAGGTAGCAATCAGCCCCAGCATTTT	CASSLVAAGSNQPQHF
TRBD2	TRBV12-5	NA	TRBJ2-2	TGTGCTAGTGGTTTGACACGGGGACTAGGAGGGACCGGGGAGCTGTTTTTT	CASGLTRGLGGTGELFF
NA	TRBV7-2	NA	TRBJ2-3	TGTGCCAGCAGCTCAGCGGCTAGCACAGATACGCAGTATTTT	CASSSAASTDTQYF
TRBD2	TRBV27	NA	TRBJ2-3	TGTGCCAGCAGTCCTTGGACTAGCGGGAGGTGGGCAGATACGCAGTATTTT	CASSPWTSGRWADTQYF
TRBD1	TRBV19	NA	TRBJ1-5	TGTGCCAGTAGTTCCCCGGGACAGGGTCCGGGACAGCCCCAGCATTTT	CASSSPGQGPGQPQHF
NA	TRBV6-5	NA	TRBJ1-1	TGTGCCAGCAGTTCCCCAGACAGGCGTCGAACTGAAGCTTTCTTT	CASSSPDRRRTEAFF
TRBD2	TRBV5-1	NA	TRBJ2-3	TGCGCCAGCAGCCAACTAGCGGGAGGCCCCGATACGCAGTATTTT	CASSQLAGGPDTQYF
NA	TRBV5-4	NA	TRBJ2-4	TGTGCCAGCAGCACCGAGGGGGTCAAAAACATTCAGTACTTC	CASSTEGVKNIQYF
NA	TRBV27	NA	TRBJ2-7	TGTGCCAGCAGTTTAATTCCGGGGAACACCCTACGCGAGCAGTACTTC	CASSLIPGNTLREQYF
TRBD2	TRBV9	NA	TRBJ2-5	TGTGCCAGCAGTGGGGTAGCGGGACAAGAGACCCAGTACTTC	CASSGVAGQETQYF
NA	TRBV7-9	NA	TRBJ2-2	TGTGCCAGCAGCTTAGATAGGGGCACCGGGGAGCTGTTTTTT	CASSLDRGTGELFF
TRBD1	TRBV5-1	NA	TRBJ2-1	TGCGCCAGCAGCTTACTCGGGACAGGGGATAATGAGCAGTTCTTC	CASSLLGTGDNEQFF
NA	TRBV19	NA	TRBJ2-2	TGTGCCAGTAGTCCCTGGATCCAGACTCAGACCGGGGAGCTGTTTTTT	CASSPWIQTQTGELFF
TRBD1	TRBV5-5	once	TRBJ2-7	TGTGCCAGCAGCTCCTGGGACAGGGCGGACGAGCAGTACTTC	CASSSWDRADEQYF
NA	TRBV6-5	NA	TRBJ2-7	TGTGCCAGCACTCCCCACCCCGGACAGTCCTACGAGCAGTACTTC	CASTPHPGQSYEQYF
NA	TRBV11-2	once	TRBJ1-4	TGTGCCAGCAGCCCTGACAGGCCCCACGAAAAACTGTTTTTT	CASSPDRPHEKLFF